This TCR beta chain was captured by sequencing in a study of a mutant IDH1 vaccine in newly diagnosed glioma. On the study more broadly: The first vaccination came 4-6 weeks after radiotherapy alone, or with temozolomide cycles. Males made up 62.5% and females 37.5% of treated patients, whose mean age was approximately 43 years. Patients got radiotherapy, temozolomide, or both beforehand, and most got both.

Profiling relied on immunoSEQ multiplex PCR, and the TCRdb table lists in-frame clones only, not all of them. The sample lists some 50,000 clones, roughly 92% occurring once. V lost 6 bases to trimming and J lost 1 base, with 10 bases between them. CDR1 is MNHNS, CDR2 SASEGT, per germline. This CDR3 comprises 14 residues. With regard to this clone: What it binds is not known.

Time point meaning: week 35, safety follow-up. Doses consisted of 300 ug of mutant IDH1 20-mer peptide each, paired with topical imiquimod. All eight of the vaccinations patients received fell in weeks 1, 3, 5, 7, 11, 15, 19 and 23. The source material was PBMCs, sampled from a glioma patient whose treatment included an IDH1 peptide vaccine. The sequence was collected from a man aged 45-65 years with glioma. The J gene is TRBJ1-5, the V gene TRBV6-1; D is unresolved. The CDR3 loop reads CASRRIDSNQPQHF. CDR3 DNA sequence: TGTGCCAGCAGGCGCATCGACAGCAATCAGCCCCAGCATTTT.